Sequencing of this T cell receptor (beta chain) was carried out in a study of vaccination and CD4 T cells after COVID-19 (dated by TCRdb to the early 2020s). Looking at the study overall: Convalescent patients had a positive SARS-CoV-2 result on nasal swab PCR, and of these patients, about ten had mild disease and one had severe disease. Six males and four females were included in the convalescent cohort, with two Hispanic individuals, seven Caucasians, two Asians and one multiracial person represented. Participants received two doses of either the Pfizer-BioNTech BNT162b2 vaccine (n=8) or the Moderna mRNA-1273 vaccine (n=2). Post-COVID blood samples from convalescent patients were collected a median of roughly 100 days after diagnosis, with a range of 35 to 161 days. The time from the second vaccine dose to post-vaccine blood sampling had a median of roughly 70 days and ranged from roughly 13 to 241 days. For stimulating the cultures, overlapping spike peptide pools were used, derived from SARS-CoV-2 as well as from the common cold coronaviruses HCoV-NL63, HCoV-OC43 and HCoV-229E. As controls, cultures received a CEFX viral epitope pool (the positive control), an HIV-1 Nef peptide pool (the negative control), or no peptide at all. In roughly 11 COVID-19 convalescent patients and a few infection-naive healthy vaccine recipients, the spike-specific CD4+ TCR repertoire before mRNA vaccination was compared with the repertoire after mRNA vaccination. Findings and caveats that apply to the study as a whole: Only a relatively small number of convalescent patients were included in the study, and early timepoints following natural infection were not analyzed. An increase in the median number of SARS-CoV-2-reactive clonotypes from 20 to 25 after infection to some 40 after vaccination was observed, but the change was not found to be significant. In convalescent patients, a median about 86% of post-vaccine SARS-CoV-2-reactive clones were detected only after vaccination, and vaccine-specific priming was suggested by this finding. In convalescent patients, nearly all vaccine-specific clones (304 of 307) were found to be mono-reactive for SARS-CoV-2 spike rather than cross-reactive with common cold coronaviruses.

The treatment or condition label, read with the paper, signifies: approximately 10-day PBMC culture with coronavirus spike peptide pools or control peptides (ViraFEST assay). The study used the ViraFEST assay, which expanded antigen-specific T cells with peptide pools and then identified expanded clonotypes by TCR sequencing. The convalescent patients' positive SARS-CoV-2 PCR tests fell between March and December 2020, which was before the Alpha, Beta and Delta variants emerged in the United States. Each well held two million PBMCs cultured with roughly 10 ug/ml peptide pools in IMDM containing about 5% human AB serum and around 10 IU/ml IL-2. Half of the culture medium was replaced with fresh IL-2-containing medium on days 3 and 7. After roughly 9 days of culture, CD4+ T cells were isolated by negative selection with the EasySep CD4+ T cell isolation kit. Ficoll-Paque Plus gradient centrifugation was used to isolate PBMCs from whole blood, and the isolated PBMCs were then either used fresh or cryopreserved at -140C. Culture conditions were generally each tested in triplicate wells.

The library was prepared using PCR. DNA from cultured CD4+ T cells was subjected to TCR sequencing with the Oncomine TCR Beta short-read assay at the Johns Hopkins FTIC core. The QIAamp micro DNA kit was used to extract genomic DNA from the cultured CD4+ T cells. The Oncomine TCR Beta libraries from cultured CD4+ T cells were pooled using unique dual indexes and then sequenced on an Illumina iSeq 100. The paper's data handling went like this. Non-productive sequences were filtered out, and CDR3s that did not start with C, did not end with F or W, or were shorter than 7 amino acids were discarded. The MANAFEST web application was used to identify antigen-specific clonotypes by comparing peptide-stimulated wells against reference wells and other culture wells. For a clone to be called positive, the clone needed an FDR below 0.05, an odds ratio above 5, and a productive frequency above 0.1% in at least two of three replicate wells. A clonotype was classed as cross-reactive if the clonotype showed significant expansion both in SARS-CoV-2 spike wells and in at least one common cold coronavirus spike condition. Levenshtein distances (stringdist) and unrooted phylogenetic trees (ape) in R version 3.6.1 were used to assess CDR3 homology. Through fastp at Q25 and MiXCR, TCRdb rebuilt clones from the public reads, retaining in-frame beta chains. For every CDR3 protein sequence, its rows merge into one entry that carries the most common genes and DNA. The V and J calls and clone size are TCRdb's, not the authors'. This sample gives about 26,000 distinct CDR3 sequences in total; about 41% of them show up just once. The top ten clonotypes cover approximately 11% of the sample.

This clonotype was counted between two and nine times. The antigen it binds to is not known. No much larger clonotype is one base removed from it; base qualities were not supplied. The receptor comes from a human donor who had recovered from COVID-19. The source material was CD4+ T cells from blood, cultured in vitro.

The CDR3: CASRQTGIYEQYF. The DNA reads TGTGCCAGCAGGCAAACAGGGATCTACGAGCAGTACTTC. This receptor chain uses TRBV27 and TRBJ2-7; TRBD1 might be the D gene, on 6 matching bases. Including the terminal cysteine and phenylalanine, the CDR3 comprises 13 residues. CDR3 DNA is the only sequence kept; it has 39 bases, read in frame from the first base. CDR1 and CDR2 are drawn from the germline V gene (reference sequence): MNHEY, SMNVEV. The trim is 6 bases for V and 3 bases for J, with a gap of 12 bases between the germline ends.